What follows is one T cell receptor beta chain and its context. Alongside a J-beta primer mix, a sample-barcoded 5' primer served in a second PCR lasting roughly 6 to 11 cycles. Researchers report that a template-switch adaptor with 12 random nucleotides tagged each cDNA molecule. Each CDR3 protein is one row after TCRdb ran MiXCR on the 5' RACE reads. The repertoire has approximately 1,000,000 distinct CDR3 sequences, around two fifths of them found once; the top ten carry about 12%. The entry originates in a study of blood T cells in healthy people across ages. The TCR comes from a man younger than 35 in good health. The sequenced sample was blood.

This CDR3 reads CASSLVGQGQITDTQYF. For the CDR3, the DNA is TGTGCCAGCAGCTTAGTGGGCCAGGGACAGATCACAGATACGCAGTATTTT. This sequence joins TRBV7-2 and TRBJ2-3; 7 bases are shared with TRBD1. V lost 1 base and J lost 2; bases outside the gene matches: 9. This CDR3 has 17 residues. The germline V gene has CDR1 SGHTA and CDR2 FQGNSA.